The 2 T cell receptor beta chains reported below all come from one sample, sequenced in a study of T cell responses to AZD1222 COVID-19 vaccine (dated by TCRdb to 2020 to 2022). This sample's time point label indicates: about 28 days (+/-7) after the second vaccine dose. Library preparation employed the immunoSEQ multiplex PCR assay. The immuneACCESS repertoire file appears here via TCRdb, limited to in-frame rearrangements. These files lack a portion of the clones; in checked studies, under half of the deficit traces to unresolved V genes, and the cause of the others is not known. Recorded for this sample are about 94,000 clones; around 84% of them occurred a single time. The ten largest account for 4.5% of the sample. The sample consisted of peripheral blood, taken 28 days after the second AZD1222 dose. These TCRs come from an adult who received the AZD1222 COVID-19 vaccine.

The rearrangement links TRBV6-6 to TRBJ2-7, with 7 bases that match TRBD1. The CDR3 consists of 15 residues. V trimming: 5 bases; J trimming: 3 bases; junction bases outside the gene matches: 10. Germline CDR1 is MNHNY and CDR2 is SVGAGI (reference sequence). The CDR3 DNA is TGTGCCAGCAGTACTTCCGGGACAGTTTACTACGAGCAGTACTTC. Its protein product is CASSTSGTVYYEQYF.

The V and J genes are TRBV4-2 and TRBJ1-3; D might be TRBD1 (6 bases). This CDR3 is built from 17 residues. Germline V lookup: CDR1 LGHNA, CDR2 YNFKEQ. V dropped 0 bases and J dropped 2 bases, with 14 bases sitting between them. The CDR3 DNA reads TGTGCCAGCAGCCAAGAGCCCTTCACAGGGACTGGAAACACCATATATTTT. Its translation is CASSQEPFTGTGNTIYF.